This record looks at one T cell receptor (beta chain) sequence and its context. Antigen specificity is unknown. This entry is derived from a study of T cell clonotyping in hematopoietic cell transplantation. Germline assignment: CDR1 MNHEY and CDR2 SVGAGI. The V gene lost 6 bases and the J gene lost 0 bases, with 8 bases spanning the gap. The CDR3 totals 13 residues. Study-level findings and limits: Few recipient clonotypes overlapped donors; over 95% were de novo at given depth. After transplant, recipient diversity fell while pathologically expanded clonotypes grew through day 180. Graft donor and pretransplant recipient Inverse Simpson Index values predicted broader posttransplant TCR diversity.

Sequencing was performed with immunoSEQ multiplex PCR; in TCRdb, only in-frame clones are kept and a portion is missing. The sample includes roughly 30,000 clones, approximately 90% of them seen just once. Recipients were bled about 28 days pretransplant and at posttransplant days 30, 100, 180. The source of this sequence is a female patient between 50 and 60 years old who had an allogeneic stem cell transplant from a related donor, so the T cells may come from the graft donor. Some clones in this sample may be carry-over from other donors' samples. The chain links TRBV6-5 to TRBJ1-1; D not certain. Sample: PBMCs, taken 100 days after allogeneic stem cell transplant. CDR3 in amino acids: CASRGIVNTEAFF. DNA of the CDR3: TGTGCCAGCAGGGGCATCGTGAACACTGAAGCTTTCTTT.